This passage covers 32 T cell receptor beta chains from one sample sequenced in a study of blood T cell repertoires in COVID-19. Sequenced by immunoSEQ multiplex PCR; TCRdb stores in-frame clones only, minus some. The sample has under 95,000 clones, 88% seen once; the top ten hold nearly 45%. The source material was peripheral blood. The receptors were gathered from a human donor in a cohort sampled during active COVID-19.

This clone has only one observation. The gene calls are TRBV6-4 and TRBJ2-1, with TRBD2 identical over 8 bases. CDR1 is MRHNA, CDR2 SNTAGT, per germline. This CDR3 has 15 residues. Trimming removed 5 bases from V and 2 bases from J; junction bases left unmatched: 5. The CDR3 nucleotides read TGTGCCAGCAGTATTAGCGGGGAGGCCTACAATGAGCAGTTCTTC. It is translated as CASSISGEAYNEQFF.

The V gene is TRBV2, the J gene TRBJ2-1; TRBD1 aligns across 9 bases. CDR3 length equals 15 residues. Trimming cost V 6 bases and J 5 bases; bases outside gene matches: 8. Germline loops: CDR1 SNHLY, CDR2 FYNNEI. CDR3 loop: CASRGTGRTNNEQFF. CDR3 bases: TGTGCCAGCAGAGGGACAGGGCGGACCAACAATGAGCAGTTCTTC.

Only one count was recorded for this clone. V gene TRBV7-2 combines with J gene TRBJ2-2, with D possibly being TRBD1 (6 bases). The length of the CDR3 is 16 residues. The V end lost 5 bases, the J end lost 0 bases, and 13 bases lay between the germline ends. CDR1 and CDR2 (germline): SGHTA, FQGNSA. CDR3 region: CASSRTAYTNTGELFF. The CDR3 DNA is TGTGCCAGCAGCCGGACAGCTTATACGAACACCGGGGAGCTGTTTTTT. The full variable domain, with the rest looked up from reference TRBV7-2 and TRBJ2-2, is GAGVSQSPSNKVTEKGKDVELRCDPISGHTALYWYRQSLGQGLEFLIYFQGNSAPDKSGLPSDRFSAERTGGSVSTLTIQRTQQEDSAVYLCASSRTAYTNTGELFFGEGSRLTVL.

The rearrangement uses TRBV28 and TRBJ1-4; D uncertain. V shed 3 bases and J shed 10 bases, with 15 bases lying between them. The CDR3 runs 14 residues. Germline assignment: CDR1 MDHEN and CDR2 SYDVKM. As DNA, the CDR3 is TGTGCCAGCAGTTTCGTATCGGGGTTCGGAAAACTGTTTTTT. It specifies CASSFVSGFGKLFF. The full variable domain, with the rest looked up from reference TRBV28 and TRBJ1-4, is DVKVTQSSRYLVKRTGEKVFLECVQDMDHENMFWYRQDPGLGLRLIYFSYDVKMKEKGDIPEGYSVSREKKERFSLILESASTNQTSMYLCASSFVSGFGKLFFGSGTQLSVL.

The chain couples TRBV6-1 to TRBJ1-6; unclear D gene. V was cut by 3 bases and J by 12 bases, with 9 bases left in between. Germline V gene data show CDR1 as MNHNS and CDR2 as SASEGT. The CDR3 sequence is 12 residues long. CDR3 loop: CASSEGVRPLHF. CDR3 DNA: TGTGCCAGCAGTGAGGGAGTTCGACCCCTCCACTTT.

Points on this clone: One end of the junction varies from germline; a read error may be responsible. The chain joins TRBV3-1 (or the pseudogene TRBV3-2) to TRBJ1-2; TRBD1 agrees at 7 bases. The CDR3 contains 10 residues. Germline V gene data show CDR1 as LGHDT and CDR2 as YNNKEL (reference sequence). CDR3: CASGSDRAVF. CDR3 nucleotide sequence: TGTGCCAGCGGGTCCGACAGGGCCGTCTTC.

The chain recombines TRBV28 with TRBJ1-1, with no clear D. V lost 4 bases and J 3 bases, leaving 6 bases between the germline ends. The germline CDR1 and CDR2 sequences are MDHEN and SYDVKM. This CDR3 has 12 residues. CDR3 nucleotides: TGTGCCAGCAGTTGGAGGTACACTGAAGCTTTCTTT. It is translated as CASSWRYTEAFF.

The CDR3 DNA follows: TGTGCCAGTAGTACCACAGGGGGCAGGGGCGAGCAGTACTTC. Protein: CASSTTGGRGEQYF. This chain connects TRBV19 to TRBJ2-7, with 9 bases that match TRBD1. CDR1 is LNHDA and CDR2 is SQIVND in the germline V gene (reference sequence). This CDR3 contains 14 residues. J lost 6 bases, V lost 4 bases, and 7 bases had no gene match.

The rearrangement uses TRBV18 and TRBJ1-4, with 9 bases aligning to TRBD1. The CDR3 is made up of 13 amino acids. Germline assignment: CDR1 KGHSH and CDR2 LQKENI. Germline trimming cut 3 bases from V and 11 bases from J; bases unmatched to any gene: 4. The CDR3 DNA is TGTGCCAGCTCACCGGAAGGACAGGGGAAACTGTTTTTT. It translates to CASSPEGQGKLFF.

The chain employs TRBV19 and TRBJ2-7; 9 bases fit TRBD1. This CDR3 is built from 16 residues. Losses at the gene ends were 3 bases for V and 4 bases for J; bases not matched to a gene: 10. Germline V gene sequence: CDR1 LNHDA, CDR2 SQIVND (reference sequence). The CDR3 sequence: CASSIGEGTGYYEQYF. As DNA, the CDR3 is TGTGCCAGTAGTATCGGAGAGGGGACAGGGTATTACGAGCAGTACTTC.

The rearrangement uses TRBV7-2 and TRBJ1-6, with 7 bases that match TRBD1. The germline CDR1 and CDR2 sequences are SGHTA and FQGNSA. CDR3 length: 15 amino acids. The V gene end was trimmed by 9 bases and the J gene end by 6 bases; junction bases not matched to a gene: 11. DNA of the CDR3: TGTGCCAGAGCCGACGACAGGGTCGGTAATTCACCCCTCCACTTT. Protein sequence: CARADDRVGNSPLHF. Variable domain in full (rest from reference TRBV7-2 and TRBJ1-6): GAGVSQSPSNKVTEKGKDVELRCDPISGHTALYWYRQSLGQGLEFLIYFQGNSAPDKSGLPSDRFSAERTGGSVSTLTIQRTQQEDSAVYLCARADDRVGNSPLHFGNGTRLTVT.

The chain uses TRBV19 and TRBJ2-7, with 7 positions matching TRBD2. V dropped 2 bases and J dropped 2; count of bases not matched to a gene: 3. CDR3 length: 14 residues. Looked up from germline, CDR1 is LNHDA and CDR2 is SQIVND (reference sequence). The chain's CDR3 is CASSITGTTYEQYF. As DNA, the CDR3 is TGTGCCAGTAGTATAACCGGGACTACCTACGAGCAGTACTTC.

The CDR3 DNA reads as TGTGCCAGTAGTATAGCCTGGAACACCGGGGAGCTGTTTTTT. This gives the protein CASSIAWNTGELFF. The chain recombines TRBV19 with TRBJ2-2, with D hard to call. The V gene's germline CDR1 is LNHDA and CDR2 SQIVND (reference sequence). The V gene lost 1 base and the J gene lost 1 base, with 4 bases spanning the gap. The CDR3 consists of 14 residues.

This sequence joins TRBV3-1 (or the pseudogene TRBV3-2) and TRBJ2-2; D is undetermined. Germline V gives CDR1 LGHDT, CDR2 YNNKEL (reference sequence). The CDR3 length is 14 residues. Trimming left V 4 bases short and J 5 bases short, with 11 bases between. The chain's CDR3 is CASSRTTLTGELFF. CDR3 DNA: TGTGCCAGCAGCCGAACGACTCTAACCGGGGAGCTGTTTTTT.

This clone was picked up one time. The V call is TRBV5-1, the J call TRBJ1-4; 10 bases line up with TRBD1. CDR3 size: 14 residues. J gave up 7 bases and V 3 bases, and 3 bases lay outside the gene matches. The V gene's germline CDR1 is SGHRS and CDR2 YFSETQ. The DNA for the CDR3 is TGCGCCAGCAGCTCCGACAGGGGGCTTGAAAAACTGTTTTTT. It translates to CASSSDRGLEKLFF.

The chain combines TRBV19 with TRBJ1-2; perhaps TRBD1 as D (5 bases). The CDR3 spans 14 residues. The V gene's germline CDR1 is LNHDA and CDR2 SQIVND (reference sequence). The V end lost 7 bases, the J end lost 9 bases, and 21 bases lay between the germline ends. The CDR3 nucleotides read TGTGCCAGTACCGATGGGGGACTTGGGCATAGCTACACCTTC. This gives the protein CASTDGGLGHSYTF.

The chain links TRBV7-9 to TRBJ2-2; TRBD2 matches at 9 bases. Germline CDR1 and CDR2: SEHNR and FQNEAQ (reference sequence). The CDR3 has 18 amino acids. J lost 0 bases, V lost 4 bases, and 9 bases had no gene match. The CDR3 DNA reads as TGTGCCAGCAGCTCCAATATAGCGGGGGAAACGAACACCGGGGAGCTGTTTTTT. It codes for CASSSNIAGETNTGELFF.

The chain is built from TRBV6-6 and TRBJ2-7; possibly TRBD1 for D (6 bases). Trimming left V 2 bases short and J 2 bases short, with 16 bases between. The CDR3 length is 16 residues. Per germline, CDR1 MNHNY and CDR2 SVGAGI (reference sequence). CDR3 residues: CASSYTPGDTAYEQYF. The DNA for the CDR3 is TGTGCCAGCAGTTACACGCCCGGGGACACAGCCTACGAGCAGTACTTC.

This clone was recorded only once. The rearrangement uses TRBV19 and TRBJ2-7; a weak D match, TRBD1 (5 bases). Germline V lookup: CDR1 LNHDA, CDR2 SQIVND (reference sequence). The CDR3 loop spans 14 amino acids. Trimming pared 1 base from V and 1 base from J, leaving 8 bases between. This CDR3 reads CASSIVRGSYEQYF. The CDR3 coding sequence is TGTGCCAGTAGTATAGTTAGGGGATCCTACGAGCAGTACTTC.

V and J are TRBV21-1 and TRBJ2-7; TRBD2 is taken as the D call from the table, unchecked against the DNA. TRBV21-1 is listed as a pseudogene. The CDR3 totals 15 residues. The CDR3 bases are TGTGCCAGCGCACAAAGACTAGCGGGGTACGACGAGCAGTACTTC. It yields the protein CASAQRLAGYDEQYF.

The table lists this clone with a few counts. The gene calls are TRBV5-6 and TRBJ1-4, with 9 positions matching TRBD1. Germline V gene data show CDR1 as SGHDT and CDR2 as YYEEEE. With 6 bases clipped from V and 11 bases from J, the junction kept 8 bases outside the gene matches. CDR3 length: 13 residues. CDR3 protein: CASKRTGGDKLFF. Here the CDR3 DNA reads TGTGCCAGCAAAAGAACAGGGGGCGATAAACTGTTTTTT.

The rearrangement joins TRBV7-9 to TRBJ2-1; 16 bases map to TRBD2. The CDR3 consists of 19 residues. Germline-derived CDR1 and CDR2 are SEHNR and FQNEAQ (reference sequence). V dropped 5 bases and J dropped 3; count of bases not matched to a gene: 10. In DNA, the CDR3 is TGTGCCAGCAGCACCAGTGGGACTAGCGGGAGGGGAAGCTACAATGAGCAGTTCTTC. Amino acid sequence: CASSTSGTSGRGSYNEQFF. The full variable domain, completed using reference TRBV7-9 and TRBJ2-1, is DTGVSQNPRHKITKRGQNVTFRCDPISEHNRLYWYRQTLGQGPEFLTYFQNEAQLEKSRLLSDRFSAERPKGSFSTLEIQRTEQGDSAMYLCASSTSGTSGRGSYNEQFFGPGTRLTVL.

The rearrangement uses TRBV24-1 and TRBJ1-1; D perhaps matches TRBD1 (5 bases). CDR3 length: 15 residues. Germline values: CDR1 KGHDR, CDR2 SFDVKD. The V and J ends lost 4 bases and 6 bases respectively, with 17 bases between them. The CDR3 DNA sequence: TGTGCCACCAGTGAAGGCGGGGGGGTGAAGGCTGAAGCTTTCTTT. As protein: CATSEGGGVKAEAFF.

The chain uses TRBV13 and TRBJ2-5; 10 bases are a match to TRBD2. V was clipped by 0 bases and J by 7 bases; unmatched bases: 8. The germline CDR1 and CDR2 sequences are PRHDT and FYEKMQ (reference sequence). The CDR3 loop spans 16 amino acids. This CDR3 reads CASSLGGLAGVGTQYF. CDR3 nucleotides: TGTGCCAGCAGCTTAGGCGGGCTAGCGGGAGTTGGGACCCAGTACTTC.

This clone was seen more than once but under ten times. The rearrangement uses TRBV19 and TRBJ2-3; TRBD2 is a possible D gene (5 bases). The V and J ends lost 3 bases and 2 bases respectively, with 18 bases between them. From germline, CDR1 is LNHDA and CDR2 SQIVND (reference sequence). The CDR3 consists of 17 residues. CDR3 protein: CASSIGSGSSNTDTQYF. The CDR3 DNA reads TGTGCCAGTAGTATCGGTTCGGGGTCTTCCAACACAGATACGCAGTATTTT.

This clone appeared a single time. The V and J genes are TRBV4-1 and TRBJ2-1; 10 bases match TRBD2. With 0 bases clipped from V and 7 bases from J, the junction kept 12 bases outside the gene matches. Germline lookup yields CDR1 MGHRA and CDR2 YSYEKL. This CDR3 is 18 amino acids long. The CDR3 is CASSQDTGAGGPRNEQFF. CDR3 sequence (DNA): TGCGCCAGCAGCCAAGATACGGGAGCGGGGGGGCCAAGGAATGAGCAGTTCTTC.

The V gene is TRBV5-1, the J gene TRBJ2-3; 8 positions match TRBD1. Germline CDR1 and CDR2: SGHRS and YFSETQ. The CDR3 sequence is 14 residues long. Trimming cost V 4 bases and J 4 bases; bases outside gene matches: 5. The CDR3 DNA follows: TGCGCCAGCAGCGGACAGGGAGTCGCAGATACGCAGTATTTT. This translates into CASSGQGVADTQYF.

CDR3 DNA sequence: TGTGCCAGCAGCCTGGACAGGGTCGGTGGCTACACCTTC. As protein: CASSLDRVGGYTF. The chain links TRBV5-4 to TRBJ1-2; TRBD1 aligns across 8 bases. CDR1 is SGHNT and CDR2 is YYREEE in the germline V gene (reference sequence). V was clipped by 4 bases and J by 7 bases; unmatched bases: 6. This CDR3 region has 13 residues.

The gene calls are TRBV9 and TRBJ1-6; D might be TRBD1 (5 bases). The V gene lost 0 bases and the J gene lost 7 bases, with 11 bases spanning the gap. CDR3 size: 15 residues. Germline V lookup: CDR1 SGDLS, CDR2 YYNGEE. CDR3 sequence reads: CASSVGQAGNSPLHF. The DNA of the CDR3 is TGTGCCAGCAGCGTAGGCCAGGCAGGGAATTCACCCCTCCACTTT. Complete variable domain (other parts from reference TRBV9 and TRBJ1-6): DSGVTQTPKHLITATGQRVTLRCSPRSGDLSVYWYQQSLDQGLQFLIQYYNGEERAKGNILERFSAQQFPDLHSELNLSSLELGDSALYFCASSVGQAGNSPLHFGNGTRLTVT.

This clone was picked up a small number of times. V gene TRBV5-4 combines with J gene TRBJ1-1; the match to TRBD1 covers 9 bases. The CDR3 spans 15 residues. The V gene's germline CDR1 is SGHNT and CDR2 YYREEE (reference sequence). With 4 bases clipped from V and 7 bases from J, the junction kept 11 bases outside the gene matches. CDR3 DNA sequence: TGTGCCAGCAGCCTTCGGACAGGGGATCAATTTGAAGCTTTCTTT. As protein: CASSLRTGDQFEAFF.

The J gene is TRBJ2-1, the V gene TRBV6-5, with TRBD2 matching over 12 bases. V dropped 6 bases and J dropped 9; count of bases not matched to a gene: 9. The CDR3 has 15 residues. CDR1 is MNHEY, CDR2 SVGAGI, per germline. The CDR3 bases are TGTGCCAGCAGGGTTCTATCTAGCGGGGGGGTTGAGCAGTTCTTC. Translation gives CASRVLSSGGVEQFF.

The chain is built from TRBV28 and TRBJ2-7; no clear D gene. The CDR3 contains 12 residues. The V gene's germline CDR1 is MDHEN and CDR2 SYDVKM. V was trimmed by 6 bases and J by 4 bases, leaving 10 bases between them. The chain's CDR3 is CASSPILYEQYF. CDR3 DNA: TGTGCCAGCAGCCCCATTTTGTACGAGCAGTACTTC.